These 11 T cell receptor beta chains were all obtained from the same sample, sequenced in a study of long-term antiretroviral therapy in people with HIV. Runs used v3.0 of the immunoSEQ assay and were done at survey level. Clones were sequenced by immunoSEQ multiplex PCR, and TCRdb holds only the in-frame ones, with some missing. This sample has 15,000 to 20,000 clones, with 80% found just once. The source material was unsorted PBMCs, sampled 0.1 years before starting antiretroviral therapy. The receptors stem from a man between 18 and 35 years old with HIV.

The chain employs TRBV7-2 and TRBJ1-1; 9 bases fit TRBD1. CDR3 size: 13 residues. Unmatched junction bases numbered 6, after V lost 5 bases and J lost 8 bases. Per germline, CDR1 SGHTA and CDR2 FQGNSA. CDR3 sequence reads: CASSDYRGREAFF. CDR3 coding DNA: TGTGCCAGCAGCGATTACAGGGGGCGGGAAGCTTTCTTT.

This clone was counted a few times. This CDR3 is CASSMGDTGGQPQHF. For the CDR3, the DNA is TGTGCCAGTAGTATGGGGGACACCGGTGGACAGCCCCAGCATTTT. V and J are TRBV19 and TRBJ1-5; possibly TRBD1 for D (6 bases). Deletions cut 3 bases from V and 7 bases from J, with 16 bases between. The CDR3 covers 15 residues. Germline loops: CDR1 LNHDA, CDR2 SQIVND (reference sequence).

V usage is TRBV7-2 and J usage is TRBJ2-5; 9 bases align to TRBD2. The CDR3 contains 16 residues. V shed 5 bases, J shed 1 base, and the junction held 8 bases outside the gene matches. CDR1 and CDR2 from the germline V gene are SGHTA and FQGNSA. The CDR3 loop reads CASSGLSSGIQETQYF. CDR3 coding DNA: TGTGCCAGCAGCGGGCTATCTAGCGGGATCCAAGAGACCCAGTACTTC.

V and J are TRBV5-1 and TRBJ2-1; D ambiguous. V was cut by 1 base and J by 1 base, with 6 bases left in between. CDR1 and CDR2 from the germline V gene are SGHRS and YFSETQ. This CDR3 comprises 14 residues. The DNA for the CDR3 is TGCGCCAGCAGCTTGATTCCTTCCTACAATGAGCAGTTCTTC. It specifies CASSLIPSYNEQFF.

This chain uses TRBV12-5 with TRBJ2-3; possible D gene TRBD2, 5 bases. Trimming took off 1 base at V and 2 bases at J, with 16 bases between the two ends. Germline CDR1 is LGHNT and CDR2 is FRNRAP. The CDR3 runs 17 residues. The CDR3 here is CASGLASQSSDTDTQYF. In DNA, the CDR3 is TGTGCTAGTGGTTTGGCTAGCCAGAGCAGTGACACAGATACGCAGTATTTT. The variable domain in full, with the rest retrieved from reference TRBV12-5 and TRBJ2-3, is DARVTQTPRHKVTEMGQEVTMRCQPILGHNTVFWYRQTMMQGLELLAYFRNRAPLDDSGMPKDRFSAEMPDATLATLKIQPSEPRDSAVYFCASGLASQSSDTDTQYFGPGTRLTVL.

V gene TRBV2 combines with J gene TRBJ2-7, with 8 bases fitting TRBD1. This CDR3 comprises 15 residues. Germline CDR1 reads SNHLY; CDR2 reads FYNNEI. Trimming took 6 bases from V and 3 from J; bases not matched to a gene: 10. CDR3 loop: CASRDDRGLSYEQYF. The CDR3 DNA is TGTGCCAGCAGAGACGACAGGGGTTTGAGCTACGAGCAGTACTTC.

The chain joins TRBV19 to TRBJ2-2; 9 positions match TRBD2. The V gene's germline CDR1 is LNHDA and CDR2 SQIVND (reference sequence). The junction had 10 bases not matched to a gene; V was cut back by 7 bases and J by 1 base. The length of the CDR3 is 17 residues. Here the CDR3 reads CASTHSRGGGNTGELFF. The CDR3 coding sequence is TGTGCCAGTACCCATTCGCGGGGGGGCGGGAACACCGGGGAGCTGTTTTTT.

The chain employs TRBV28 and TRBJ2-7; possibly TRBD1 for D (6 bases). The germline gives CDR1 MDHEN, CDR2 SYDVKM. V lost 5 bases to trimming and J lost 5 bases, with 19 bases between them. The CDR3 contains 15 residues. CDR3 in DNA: TGTGCCAGCAGTCCGACCCCGTGGGGGCTGGACGAGCAGTACTTC. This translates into CASSPTPWGLDEQYF.

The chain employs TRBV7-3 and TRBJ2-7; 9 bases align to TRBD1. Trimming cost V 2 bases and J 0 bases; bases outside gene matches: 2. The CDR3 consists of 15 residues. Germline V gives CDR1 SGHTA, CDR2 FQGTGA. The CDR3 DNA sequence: TGTGCCAGCAGCTTAGAGACAGGGGGCTCCTACGAGCAGTACTTC. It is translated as CASSLETGGSYEQYF.

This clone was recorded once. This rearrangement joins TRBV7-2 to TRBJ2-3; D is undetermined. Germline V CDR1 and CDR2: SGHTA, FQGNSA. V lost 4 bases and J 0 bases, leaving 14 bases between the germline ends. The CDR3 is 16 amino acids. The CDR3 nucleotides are TGTGCCAGCAGCTCCCCGGTCGGGTCTAGCACAGATACGCAGTATTTT. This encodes CASSSPVGSSTDTQYF.

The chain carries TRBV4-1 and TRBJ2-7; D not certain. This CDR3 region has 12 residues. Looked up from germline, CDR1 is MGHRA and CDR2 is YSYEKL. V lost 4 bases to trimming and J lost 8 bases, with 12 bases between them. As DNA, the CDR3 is TGCGCCAGCAGCCTATGGATAATAAAGCAGTACTTC. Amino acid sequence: CASSLWIIKQYF.